This T cell receptor (beta chain) came from a study of CD8+CD57+ T cells in acquired aplastic anemia. About the study: 3.2 ug was the average amount of DNA from sorted CD4+ and CD8+ cells. Approximately 10 million reads, on average, were obtained for CD4+ cells from healthy donors.

Worth noting for this clonotype: Antigen unknown.

Whole-study results and caveats: Patients were compared with controls for CD8+ Simpson's diversity, and no significant difference emerged. Researchers report that around 29 CD8+ CDR3 sequences appeared in both patients and controls.

CDR1 is SEHNR and CDR2 is FQNEAQ in the germline V gene (reference sequence). CDR3 length equals 15 residues. Trimming removed 9 bases from V and 9 bases from J, with 21 bases in between. TCR beta VDJ and CDR3 profiling used genomic DNA as template. TCRdb re-called the reads with MiXCR, one entry per CDR3 protein. This sample has about 400,000 distinct CDR3 sequences, with approximately 70% found just once. The material sequenced was sorted CD4+, CD8+, or CD8+CD57+ T cells (not recorded which) from PBMCs. The source is a human donor in good health, serving as a control. This chain joins TRBV7-9 and TRBJ1-6, with D maybe TRBD1 (5 bases). The CDR3 region has the DNA TGTGCCAGTAGTGAAGGAGGAGGGGCGAGTTCACCCCTCCACTTT. Protein product: CASSEGGGASSPLHF.